This section outlines one T cell receptor (beta chain) sequence together with its context. The data stem from a study of immune evolution from preneoplasia to lung adenocarcinoma. The table came from immunoSEQ multiplex PCR; TCRdb's copy has only in-frame clones and leaves some out. Counted here are under 10,000 clones, more than 70% occurring once; the ten biggest clones make up approximately 7.9%. Histologic diagnosis was independently verified by two lung pathologists. The sequence was obtained from a person aged 55 to 79 with lung adenocarcinoma. The specimen was FFPE adjacent normal lung tissue.

This chain's CDR3 is CAWKARSRENTEAFF. In nucleotides, the CDR3 is TGTGCCTGGAAAGCCCGATCCAGGGAGAACACTGAAGCTTTCTTT. J is TRBJ1-1 and V is TRBV30, with a tentative D call TRBD1 (5 bases). CDR1 and CDR2 (germline): GTSNPN, SVGIG (reference sequence). With 4 bases removed from V and 1 base from J, the gap between germline ends came to 16 bases. The CDR3 extends over 15 amino acids. Based on the CDR3 plus reference TRBV30 and TRBJ1-1, the full variable domain is SQTIHQWPATLVQPVGSPLSLECTVEGTSNPNLYWYRQAAGRGLQLLFYSVGIGQISSEVPQNLSASRPQDRQFILSSKKLLLSDSGFYLCAWKARSRENTEAFFGQGTRLTVV.